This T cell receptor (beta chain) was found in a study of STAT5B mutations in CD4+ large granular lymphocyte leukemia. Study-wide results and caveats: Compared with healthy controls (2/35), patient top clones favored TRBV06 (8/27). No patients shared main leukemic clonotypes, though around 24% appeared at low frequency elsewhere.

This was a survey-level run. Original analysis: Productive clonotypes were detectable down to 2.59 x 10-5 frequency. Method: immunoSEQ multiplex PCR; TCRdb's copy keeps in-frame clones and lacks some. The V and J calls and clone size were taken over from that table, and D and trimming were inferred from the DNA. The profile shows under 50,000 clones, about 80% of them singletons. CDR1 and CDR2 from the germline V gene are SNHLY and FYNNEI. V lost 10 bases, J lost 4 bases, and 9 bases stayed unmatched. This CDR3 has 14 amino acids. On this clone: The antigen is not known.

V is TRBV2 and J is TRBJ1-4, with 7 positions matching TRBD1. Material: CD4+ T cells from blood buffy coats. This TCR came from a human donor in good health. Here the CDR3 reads CATDPTGFNEKLFF. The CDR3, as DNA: TGTGCCACTGACCCGACAGGGTTTAATGAAAAACTGTTTTTT.